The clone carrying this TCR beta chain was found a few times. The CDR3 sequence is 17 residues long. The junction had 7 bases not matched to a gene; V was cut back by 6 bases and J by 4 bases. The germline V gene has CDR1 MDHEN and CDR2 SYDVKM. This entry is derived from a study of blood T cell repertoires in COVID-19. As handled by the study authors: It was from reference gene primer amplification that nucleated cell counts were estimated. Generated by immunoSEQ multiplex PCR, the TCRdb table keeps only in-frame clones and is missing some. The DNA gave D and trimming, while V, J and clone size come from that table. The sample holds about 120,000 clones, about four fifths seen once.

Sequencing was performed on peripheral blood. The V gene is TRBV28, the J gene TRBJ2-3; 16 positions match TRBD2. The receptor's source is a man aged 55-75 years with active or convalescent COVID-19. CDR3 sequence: CASSPPGLAGGPDTQYF. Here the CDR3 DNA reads TGTGCCAGCAGCCCACCGGGACTAGCGGGAGGGCCAGATACGCAGTATTTT.